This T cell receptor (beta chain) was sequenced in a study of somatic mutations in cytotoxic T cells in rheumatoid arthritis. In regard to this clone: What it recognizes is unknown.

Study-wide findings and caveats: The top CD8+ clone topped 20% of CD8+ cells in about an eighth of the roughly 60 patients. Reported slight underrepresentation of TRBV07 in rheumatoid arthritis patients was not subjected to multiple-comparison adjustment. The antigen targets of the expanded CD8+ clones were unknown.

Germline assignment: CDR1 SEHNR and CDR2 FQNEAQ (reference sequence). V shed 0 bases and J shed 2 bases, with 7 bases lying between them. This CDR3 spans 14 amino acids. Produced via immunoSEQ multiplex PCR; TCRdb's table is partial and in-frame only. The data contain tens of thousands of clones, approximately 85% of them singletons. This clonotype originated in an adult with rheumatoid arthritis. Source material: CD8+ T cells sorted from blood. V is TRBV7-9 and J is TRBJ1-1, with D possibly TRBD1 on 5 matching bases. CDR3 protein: CASSLARVNTEAFF. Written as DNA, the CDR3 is TGTGCCAGCAGCTTAGCCAGGGTCAACACTGAAGCTTTCTTT.